This entry lists 28 T cell receptor beta chains sequenced from one sample in a study of blood T cell repertoires in COVID-19 (dated by TCRdb to 2020 to 2022). Preparation of the library involved the immunoSEQ multiplex PCR assay. TCRdb mirrors the immuneACCESS table, restricted to in-frame sequences. Some clones are absent from its copies; in checked studies, under half trace to an unresolved V gene, and the reason for the others is unknown. This sample comprises fewer than 250,000 clones, 84% of them detected only once. About 3.3% of the sample belongs to the ten largest clones. The sequenced sample consisted of PBMCs or T cells enriched from blood (not recorded which). The source of these receptors is a woman aged 30 to 39 who had been exposed to COVID-19.

The rearrangement joins TRBV5-5 to TRBJ2-5; maybe TRBD1 (5 bases). Deletions cut 2 bases from V and 6 bases from J, with 17 bases between. CDR1 and CDR2 from the germline V gene are SGHKS and YYEKEE (reference sequence). The CDR3 spans 15 residues. The CDR3 nucleotides read TGTGCCAGCAGCTTCGACAGTAATATAAAGCAGACCCAGTACTTC. Translated: CASSFDSNIKQTQYF.

Here the CDR3 reads CSVEVSRGETQYF. CDR3 DNA sequence: TGCAGCGTTGAAGTATCCAGGGGTGAGACCCAGTACTTC. The chain employs TRBV29-1 and TRBJ2-5; tentatively, D is TRBD1 (6 bases). V was clipped by 1 base and J by 5 bases, with 11 bases between them. Per the germline V gene, CDR1 is SQVTM and CDR2 is ANQGSEA. The CDR3 has 13 residues.

The J gene is TRBJ1-5, the V gene TRBV6-4; no definite D call. In germline, CDR1 is MRHNA, CDR2 SNTAGT. Trimming removed 3 bases at V and 1 base at J, with 4 bases between. CDR3 length equals 13 residues. The chain's CDR3 is CASSEQSNQPQHF. The CDR3 coding sequence is TGTGCCAGCAGTGAACAAAGCAATCAGCCCCAGCATTTT.

The genes are TRBV6-5 and TRBJ2-1; 9 positions match TRBD1. CDR1 is MNHEY, CDR2 SVGAGI, per germline. Trimming at V came to 8 bases and at J to 7 bases, leaving 9 bases not matched to a gene. CDR3 length: 14 amino acids. For the CDR3, the DNA is TGTGCCAGCGGATGGGACAGGGTATCGAATGAGCAGTTCTTC. This gives the protein CASGWDRVSNEQFF.

The V and J genes are TRBV7-9 and TRBJ1-2; D might be TRBD1 (5 bases). This CDR3 contains 14 residues. V was trimmed by 5 bases and J by 2 bases, leaving 12 bases between them. CDR1 is SEHNR and CDR2 is FQNEAQ in the germline V gene (reference sequence). The CDR3 loop is CASSGVTANYGYTF. The CDR3 DNA reads TGTGCCAGCAGCGGAGTGACAGCCAACTATGGCTACACCTTC.

The rearrangement links TRBV6-5 to TRBJ1-1; TRBD1 is a possible D gene (5 bases). The CDR3 length is 12 residues. Per germline, CDR1 MNHEY and CDR2 SVGAGI. V lost 6 bases and J 3 bases, leaving 8 bases between the germline ends. The CDR3, as DNA: TGTGCCAGCAGGGACATTCACACTGAAGCTTTCTTT. Translating gives CASRDIHTEAFF.

The rearrangement uses TRBV10-2 and TRBJ2-1, with a weak D call TRBD1 (6 bases). The germline V gene encodes CDR1 WSHSY and CDR2 SAAADI. Trimming shortened V by 7 bases and J by 0 bases, and 19 bases separated the two germline ends. This CDR3 is built from 17 residues. CDR3 amino acids: CASIQDRYQSSYNEQFF. The CDR3, as DNA: TGCGCCAGCATCCAGGACAGATACCAAAGCTCCTACAATGAGCAGTTCTTC.

The genes are TRBV9 and TRBJ1-1, with D possibly matching TRBD1 (5 bases). The V end lost 4 bases, the J end lost 5 bases, and 15 bases lay between the germline ends. CDR1 is SGDLS and CDR2 is YYNGEE in the germline V gene. This CDR3 is 14 amino acids long. For the CDR3, the DNA is TGTGCCAGCAGCATCGCAGGGTCCGGAACTGAAGCTTTCTTT. Amino acids: CASSIAGSGTEAFF. The full variable domain, completed using reference TRBV9 and TRBJ1-1, is DSGVTQTPKHLITATGQRVTLRCSPRSGDLSVYWYQQSLDQGLQFLIQYYNGEERAKGNILERFSAQQFPDLHSELNLSSLELGDSALYFCASSIAGSGTEAFFGQGTRLTVV.

This clone was detected only once. This rearrangement joins TRBV12-5 to TRBJ2-3; 13 bases map to TRBD2. This CDR3 is built from 21 residues. The J segment lost 1 base and the V segment lost 1 base, leaving 14 bases of the junction unmatched. Per germline, CDR1 LGHNT and CDR2 FRNRAP. CDR3 bases: TGTGCTAGTGGTTTGGATAGGACTAGCGGGGGCGTCCCTCAAGGCACAGATACGCAGTATTTT. It encodes CASGLDRTSGGVPQGTDTQYF.

This clone has just one count. V is TRBV5-1 and J is TRBJ1-1; TRBD1 aligns across 10 bases. This CDR3 is 14 amino acids long. V lost 7 bases to trimming and J lost 3 bases; unmatched junction nucleotides: 6. In germline, CDR1 is SGHRS, CDR2 YFSETQ. CDR3 residues: CASGSGTGDTEAFF. CDR3 nucleotides: TGCGCCAGCGGCTCCGGGACAGGGGACACTGAAGCTTTCTTT.

The V gene is TRBV6-5, the J gene TRBJ2-4, with 9 bases matching TRBD1. Germline values: CDR1 MNHEY, CDR2 SVGAGI. This CDR3 contains 13 residues. The junction had 5 bases not matched to a gene; V was cut back by 6 bases and J by 8 bases. CDR3 protein: CASRFGQGYIQYF. The CDR3 region has the DNA TGTGCCAGCAGGTTTGGACAGGGGTACATTCAGTACTTC.

V usage is TRBV19 and J usage is TRBJ1-2, with D possibly matching TRBD1 (6 bases). The CDR3 loop spans 14 amino acids. The germline CDR1 and CDR2 sequences are LNHDA and SQIVND (reference sequence). Trimming removed 7 bases from V and 6 bases from J, with 18 bases in between. CDR3 sequence reads: CASITTGIGDGYTF. CDR3 DNA: TGTGCCAGTATTACCACAGGGATCGGGGATGGCTACACCTTC.

The chain combines TRBV5-1 with TRBJ1-3; 7 nucleotides agree with TRBD1. The CDR3 contains 16 residues. Germline CDR1 reads SGHRS; CDR2 reads YFSETQ. V lost 1 base, J lost 11 bases, and 15 bases stayed unmatched. CDR3 sequence reads: CASSLNIGQGDSAIYF. The DNA for the CDR3 is TGCGCCAGCAGCTTGAATATCGGGCAGGGGGATTCCGCCATATATTTT.

This clone showed up just a few times. This rearrangement joins TRBV5-4 to TRBJ2-7, with D maybe TRBD2 (5 bases). The CDR3 is 14 residues long. Germline loops: CDR1 SGHNT, CDR2 YYREEE (reference sequence). V gave up 0 bases and J gave up 0 bases, with 7 bases separating them. CDR3 sequence: CASSLGGFSYEQYF. The CDR3 DNA sequence: TGTGCCAGCAGCTTGGGCGGGTTCTCCTACGAGCAGTACTTC.

The chain uses TRBV12-3 or TRBV12-4 and TRBJ2-7; D possibly corresponds to TRBD2 (6 bases). V lost 7 bases, J lost 3 bases, and 10 bases lay in between. This CDR3 is 12 amino acids long. The CDR3 region has the DNA TGTGCCAGCAACTGGGGAGGCTACGAGCAGTACTTC. Translated: CASNWGGYEQYF.

The chain has TRBV7-2 and TRBJ1-1; no clear D gene. This CDR3 has 13 residues. Trimming shortened V by 0 bases and J by 8 bases, and 10 bases separated the two germline ends. Germline CDR1 is SGHTA and CDR2 is FQGNSA. CDR3 coding DNA: TGTGCCAGCAGCTTAGCGCTACGTAGAGAAGCTTTCTTT. This codes for CASSLALRREAFF.

There are a few counts of this clone. The chain joins TRBV18 to TRBJ2-5, with a possible D match to TRBD2 (5 bases). The V end lost 3 bases, the J end lost 0 bases, and 14 bases lay between the germline ends. Germline lookup yields CDR1 KGHSH and CDR2 LQKENI. CDR3 size: 16 residues. The chain's CDR3 is CASSPDDYYYQETQYF. DNA of the CDR3: TGTGCCAGCTCACCTGACGACTATTACTACCAAGAGACCCAGTACTTC.

J is TRBJ2-3 and V is TRBV9; TRBD2 matches 10 bases. The CDR3 is 16 amino acids. Trimming removed 4 bases from V and 4 bases from J; junction bases left unmatched: 9. Looked up from germline, CDR1 is SGDLS and CDR2 is YYNGEE. CDR3 bases: TGTGCCAGCAGCTCCGGGACTAGCGCCGTGTCAGATACGCAGTATTTT. This gives the protein CASSSGTSAVSDTQYF.

V is TRBV18 and J is TRBJ2-3; 8 bases match TRBD2. Germline V gene sequence: CDR1 KGHSH, CDR2 LQKENI. V shed 6 bases and J 2 bases; nucleotides not matched to a gene: 10. The CDR3 spans 16 residues. The CDR3 DNA is TGTGCCAGCTCCCGGGGAGCGGGGGATCTCACAGATACGCAGTATTTT. This codes for CASSRGAGDLTDTQYF.

The chain carries TRBV5-1 and TRBJ1-6, with TRBD1 matching 9 bases. Unmatched junction bases numbered 5, after V lost 8 bases and J lost 8 bases. Per the germline V gene, CDR1 is SGHRS and CDR2 is YFSETQ. The CDR3 contains 13 residues. The CDR3 spells CASQGQGDSPLHF. Here the CDR3 DNA reads TGCGCCAGTCAGGGACAGGGTGATTCACCCCTCCACTTT.

CDR3 residues: CASSLIMTGTVDTEAFF. The CDR3 nucleotides read TGTGCCAGTAGCCTCATCATGACCGGGACAGTCGACACTGAAGCTTTCTTT. The chain is built from TRBV19 and TRBJ1-1, with TRBD1 matching over 7 bases. With V trimmed by 6 bases and J by 3 bases, 16 bases remained unmatched. Germline V CDR1 and CDR2: LNHDA, SQIVND (reference sequence). The length of the CDR3 is 17 residues.

The chain has TRBV27 and TRBJ1-2; D is perhaps TRBD1 (6 bases). The CDR3 consists of 13 residues. Deletions cut 2 bases from V and 4 bases from J, with 8 bases between. The germline gives CDR1 MNHEY, CDR2 SMNVEV (reference sequence). The DNA of the CDR3 is TGTGCCAGCAGTTTACTACAGGGCTATGGCTACACCTTC. It yields the protein CASSLLQGYGYTF.

The rearrangement links TRBV5-3 to TRBJ2-1; 7 bases map to TRBD1. TRBV5-3 is reported as an ORF; its role is uncertain. V dropped 4 bases and J dropped 7; count of bases not matched to a gene: 20. The CDR3 is made up of 18 amino acids. The CDR3 protein is CARSDSKLTGQTGNEQFF. The CDR3 DNA is TGTGCCAGAAGCGACTCGAAATTGACGGGACAGACTGGGAATGAGCAGTTCTTC.

This clone was observed a single time. The V and J genes are TRBV3-1 (or the pseudogene TRBV3-2) and TRBJ2-5, with D tentatively TRBD2 (6 bases). The CDR3 length is 14 residues. Germline CDR1 and CDR2: LGHDT and YNNKEL (reference sequence). Trimming stripped 4 bases from V and 5 bases from J, with 14 bases between. The CDR3 DNA follows: TGTGCCAGCAGCCCGGCGGGGTATTGGGAGACCCAGTACTTC. This translates into CASSPAGYWETQYF.

This chain connects TRBV29-1 to TRBJ2-7, with TRBD1 as a possible D gene (5 bases). This CDR3 has 12 residues. Germline values: CDR1 SQVTM, CDR2 ANQGSEA. CDR3 region: CSVEFYDSPMGV. The CDR3 nucleotides are TGCAGCGTTGAATTTTATGACAGCCCCATGGGGGTC.

The V gene is TRBV27, the J gene TRBJ1-1, with 7 bases that match TRBD1. Trimming at V came to 2 bases and at J to 6 bases, leaving 9 bases not matched to a gene. This CDR3 has 15 residues. CDR1 and CDR2 (germline): MNHEY, SMNVEV (reference sequence). The CDR3 DNA sequence: TGTGCCAGCAGTTTAGCCGGGGCAGGGGGAGCTGAAGCTTTCTTT. As protein: CASSLAGAGGAEAFF.

The chain joins TRBV9 to TRBJ1-3, with 9 bases matching TRBD1. V trimming: 0 bases; J trimming: 2 bases; junction bases outside the gene matches: 6. In germline, CDR1 is SGDLS, CDR2 YYNGEE. CDR3 length equals 17 residues. The CDR3 loop is CASSVDPGTGTGNTIYF. CDR3 DNA: TGTGCCAGCAGCGTAGACCCCGGGACAGGGACTGGAAACACCATATATTTT.

V gene TRBV5-1 combines with J gene TRBJ2-5, with 13 bases matching TRBD2. V gave up 4 bases and J gave up 5 bases; unmatched junction bases: 8. This CDR3 is built from 16 residues. Germline CDR1 is SGHRS and CDR2 is YFSETQ. CDR3 in amino acids: CASSLLAGGLRETQYF. CDR3 nucleotides: TGCGCCAGCAGCCTACTAGCGGGGGGGCTTCGGGAGACCCAGTACTTC. The full variable domain, with the rest looked up from reference TRBV5-1 and TRBJ2-5, is KAGVTQTPRYLIKTRGQQVTLSCSPISGHRSVSWYQQTPGQGLQFLFEYFSETQRNKGNFPGRFSGRQFSNSRSEMNVSTLELGDSALYLCASSLLAGGLRETQYFGPGTRLLVL.